This T cell receptor (beta chain) was retrieved from a study of human CD8 memory T cell subsets. The CDR3 runs to 14 residues. The source of the RNA was duplicate vials containing about 160,000 sorted CD8+ T cells for each subset. Preparation of the TCR beta libraries relied on UMI-labeled 5' RACE. TCRdb re-called the 5' RACE reads; every CDR3 protein appears as one record, without DNA. The table for this sample gives about 6,700 distinct CDR3 sequences. Measured by frequency, this clonotype is medium-sized (0.01 to 0.1%). The chain has TRBV12-3 or TRBV12-4 and TRBJ2-1; TCRdb's D gene call, TRBD1, goes unchecked for lack of DNA. Sample: CD8+ T cells from PBMCs. The sequence was collected from a human donor in good health. This CDR3 is CASSPPQEANEQFF.